This T cell receptor (beta chain) was identified in a study of CD8+CD57+ T cells in acquired aplastic anemia. Looked up from germline, CDR1 is SEHNR and CDR2 is FQNEAQ (reference sequence). Inclusive of both ends, the CDR3 amounts to 15 amino acids. Genomic DNA acted as the template from which TCR beta VDJ combination and CDR3 sequence profiling were carried out. TCRdb recomputed calls from the reads with MiXCR, one row per CDR3 protein. The sample holds approximately 250,000 distinct CDR3 sequences, approximately 79% seen once. Patients chosen for sequencing had shown CD8+CD57+ cell expansion by flow cytometry. About this clonotype: The DNA is omitted, as the CDR3 cannot be located on it reliably, and the CDR3 follows TCRdb's listing.

V and J are TRBV7-9 and TRBJ1-1. This receptor was taken from a human donor with aplastic anemia. The material sequenced was sorted CD4+, CD8+, or CD8+CD57+ T cells (not recorded which) from PBMCs. CDR3: CASSLVGGGANEQFF.